These 27 T cell receptor beta chains were all obtained from the same sample, sequenced in a study of blood T cell repertoires in COVID-19. Profiled with immunoSEQ multiplex PCR; TCRdb holds only in-frame clones, not every one. The sample records around 70,000 clones, roughly 85% being singletons. Sample: peripheral blood. The receptors derive from a man in his sixties with active or convalescent COVID-19.

The chain combines TRBV7-9 with TRBJ2-1; 9 bases map to TRBD2. The CDR3 covers 13 residues. CDR1 is SEHNR and CDR2 is FQNEAQ in the germline V gene (reference sequence). The junction had 7 bases not matched to a gene; V was cut back by 8 bases and J by 8 bases. CDR3 residues: CASSGLAYDEQFF. As DNA, the CDR3 is TGTGCCAGCTCGGGACTAGCATACGATGAGCAGTTCTTC. The variable domain in full, completed from reference TRBV7-9 and TRBJ2-1, reads DTGVSQNPRHKITKRGQNVTFRCDPISEHNRLYWYRQTLGQGPEFLTYFQNEAQLEKSRLLSDRFSAERPKGSFSTLEIQRTEQGDSAMYLCASSGLAYDEQFFGPGTRLTVL.

The chain links TRBV5-1 to TRBJ1-3; 8 bases map to TRBD1. This CDR3 region has 14 residues. The V segment lost 2 bases and the J segment 2 bases; nucleotides outside the gene matches: 0. Germline CDR1 reads SGHRS; CDR2 reads YFSETQ. CDR3 protein: CASSLQGAGNTIYF. CDR3 in DNA: TGCGCCAGCAGCTTACAGGGGGCTGGAAACACCATATATTTT.

This chain's CDR3 is CASIQGTGKFNEQYF. The CDR3, as DNA: TGTGCCAGCATCCAGGGGACAGGGAAGTTCAACGAGCAGTACTTC. The J gene is TRBJ2-7, the V gene TRBV7-9; 9 bases align to TRBD1. Germline-derived CDR1 and CDR2 are SEHNR and FQNEAQ (reference sequence). J lost 5 bases, V lost 7 bases, and 12 bases had no gene match. This CDR3 is 15 amino acids long.

The V call is TRBV5-5, the J call TRBJ2-7, with D unclear. CDR1 and CDR2 from the germline V gene are SGHKS and YYEKEE (reference sequence). V dropped 4 bases and J dropped 3 bases, with 8 bases sitting between them. The CDR3 is 12 residues long. The CDR3 is CASSLAIYEQYF. The CDR3 DNA follows: TGTGCCAGCAGCCTTGCTATCTACGAGCAGTACTTC. Looking up the rest from reference TRBV5-5 and TRBJ2-7 gives the full variable domain: DAGVTQSPTHLIKTRGQQVTLRCSPISGHKSVSWYQQVLGQGPQFIFQYYEKEERGRGNFPDRFSARQFPNYSSELNVNALLLGDSALYLCASSLAIYEQYFGPGTRLTVT.

The rearrangement links TRBV11-2 to TRBJ2-5; no reliable D call. The CDR3 runs to 13 residues. The V gene lost 4 bases and the J gene lost 1 base, with 7 bases spanning the gap. The germline gives CDR1 SGHAT, CDR2 FQNNGV. The CDR3 is CASSYPGQETQYF. The DNA for the CDR3 is TGTGCCAGCAGCTACCCAGGCCAAGAGACCCAGTACTTC.

The chain joins TRBV28 to TRBJ1-4; D is possibly TRBD1 (5 bases). Looked up from germline, CDR1 is MDHEN and CDR2 is SYDVKM. Deletions cut 6 bases from V and 4 bases from J, with 15 bases between. There are 15 residues in the CDR3. The CDR3, as DNA: TGTGCCAGCAGAAACGGACAAGGTTATAATGAAAAACTGTTTTTT. It is translated as CASRNGQGYNEKLFF.

The genes are TRBV18 and TRBJ1-1; no clear D. Looked up from germline, CDR1 is KGHSH and CDR2 is LQKENI. The CDR3 sequence is 15 residues long. Deletions cut 5 bases from V and 4 bases from J, with 17 bases between. In nucleotides, the CDR3 is TGTGCCAGCTCAGGCGGAATGGGAGAGGGCACTGAAGCTTTCTTT. Its translation: CASSGGMGEGTEAFF.

This chain uses TRBV7-9 with TRBJ1-1, with 9 bases matching TRBD1. The CDR3 is 14 residues long. Germline V gene data show CDR1 as SEHNR and CDR2 as FQNEAQ (reference sequence). J gave up 4 bases and V 4 bases, and 4 bases lay outside the gene matches. The CDR3 nucleotides read TGTGCCAGCAGCTCTACAGGGGGCGGCACTGAAGCTTTCTTT. Translating it yields CASSSTGGGTEAFF.

The chain uses TRBV7-9 and TRBJ2-7; the match to TRBD2 covers 13 bases. Trimming cost V 5 bases and J 4 bases; bases outside gene matches: 8. The CDR3 loop spans 16 amino acids. Germline V CDR1 and CDR2: SEHNR, FQNEAQ (reference sequence). The CDR3 nucleotides read TGTGCCAGCAGCAGAACTAGCGGGGGGGCTTCATACGAGCAGTACTTC. It yields the protein CASSRTSGGASYEQYF. Using reference TRBV7-9 and TRBJ2-7 for the parts outside the CDR3, the full variable domain is DTGVSQNPRHKITKRGQNVTFRCDPISEHNRLYWYRQTLGQGPEFLTYFQNEAQLEKSRLLSDRFSAERPKGSFSTLEIQRTEQGDSAMYLCASSRTSGGASYEQYFGPGTRLTVT.

V is TRBV4-3 and J is TRBJ1-2, with a possible D match to TRBD1 (6 bases). Between the trimmed V and J ends, which lost 3 bases and 2 bases, there was a span of 13 bases. The CDR3 contains 15 residues. The germline gives CDR1 LGHNA, CDR2 YSLEER. CDR3 sequence (DNA): TGCGCCAGCAGCCACGGGACAACCACCAACTATGGCTACACCTTC. It specifies CASSHGTTTNYGYTF.

The genes are TRBV30 and TRBJ2-1, with 7 positions matching TRBD1. CDR1 and CDR2 (germline): GTSNPN, SVGIG (reference sequence). The CDR3 totals 14 residues. The junction had 10 bases not matched to a gene; V was cut back by 2 bases and J by 9 bases. The CDR3 is CAWSSPGQWVEQFF. CDR3 DNA: TGTGCCTGGAGTTCCCCGGGACAGTGGGTTGAGCAGTTCTTC.

This clone appeared once. For the CDR3, the DNA is TGTGCCAGCAGCCAACATGGGCGCTCCTACAATGAGCAGTTCTTC. It codes for CASSQHGRSYNEQFF. The chain links TRBV14 to TRBJ2-1; D unresolved. Trimming stripped 2 bases from V and 0 bases from J, with 8 bases between. The germline V gene has CDR1 SGHDN and CDR2 FVKESK. CDR3 length equals 15 residues.

This clone has only one observation. This chain connects TRBV24-1 to TRBJ1-3; D is ambiguous. Germline V gives CDR1 KGHDR, CDR2 SFDVKD. The length of the CDR3 is 13 residues. Trimming shortened V by 4 bases and J by 4 bases, and 7 bases separated the two germline ends. CDR3 coding DNA: TGTGCCACCAGTGACGCGTGGGGAAACACCATATATTTT. Translated, it gives CATSDAWGNTIYF.

The chain has TRBV7-2 and TRBJ1-2, with D perhaps TRBD1 (5 bases). Deletions cut 1 base from V and 4 bases from J, with 13 bases between. Germline lookup yields CDR1 SGHTA and CDR2 FQGNSA. The CDR3 extends over 15 amino acids. CDR3 DNA: TGTGCCAGCAGCTTAGGGGCGGGGGTCCTCTATGGCTACACCTTC. Protein: CASSLGAGVLYGYTF.

This chain joins TRBV7-6 and TRBJ1-4; D perhaps matches TRBD1 (6 bases). V was clipped by 2 bases and J by 5 bases, with 15 bases between them. Germline loops: CDR1 SGHVS, CDR2 FNYEAQ. The CDR3 contains 16 residues. CDR3 region: CASSLLTGPPNEKLFF. The CDR3 bases are TGTGCCAGCAGCTTATTAACAGGGCCACCGAATGAAAAACTGTTTTTT. Filled out from reference TRBV7-6 and TRBJ1-4, the complete variable domain reads GAGVSQSPRYKVTKRGQDVALRCDPISGHVSLYWYRQALGQGPEFLTYFNYEAQQDKSGLPNDRFSAERPEGSISTLTIQRTEQRDSAMYRCASSLLTGPPNEKLFFGSGTQLSVL.

This chain links TRBV7-9 with TRBJ2-5; 10 positions match TRBD2. Unmatched junction bases numbered 6, after V lost 0 bases and J lost 2 bases. From germline, CDR1 is SEHNR and CDR2 FQNEAQ (reference sequence). The CDR3 covers 17 residues. CDR3 DNA sequence: TGTGCCAGCAGCTTAGCAGGTCTAGCGGGGGCTCAAGAGACCCAGTACTTC. Encoded protein: CASSLAGLAGAQETQYF.

The chain joins TRBV11-3 to TRBJ2-4, with a possible D match to TRBD1 (5 bases). Deletions cut 2 bases from V and 0 bases from J, with 17 bases between. This CDR3 comprises 18 residues. The germline V gene has CDR1 SGHNT and CDR2 YENEEA. CDR3 amino acids: CASSLTAVTDLAKNIQYF. Here the CDR3 DNA reads TGTGCCAGCAGCTTAACTGCCGTGACAGACCTAGCCAAAAACATTCAGTACTTC.

This chain links TRBV5-1 with TRBJ1-2; no reliable D call. CDR1 SGHRS and CDR2 YFSETQ come from the germline V gene. This CDR3 spans 16 amino acids. V lost 5 bases to trimming and J lost 2 bases, with 19 bases between them. The CDR3 is CASRLDPGSSNYGYTF. In DNA, the CDR3 is TGCGCCAGCAGACTTGATCCGGGATCCTCAAACTATGGCTACACCTTC.

The rearrangement uses TRBV2 and TRBJ2-5; perhaps TRBD2 as D (7 bases). CDR3 length: 15 residues. The V gene's germline CDR1 is SNHLY and CDR2 FYNNEI. Deletions cut 2 bases from V and 2 bases from J, with 12 bases between. The DNA of the CDR3 is TGTGCCAGCAGTGAATGGGGGGGCAGACAAGAGACCCAGTACTTC. The encoded protein is CASSEWGGRQETQYF.

This clone has just one count. The gene calls are TRBV19 and TRBJ1-2, with 7 bases identical to TRBD1. The CDR3 length is 17 residues. CDR1 LNHDA and CDR2 SQIVND come from the germline V gene (reference sequence). V was pared by 2 bases and J by 2 bases, with 11 bases of the junction left unmatched. In DNA, the CDR3 is TGTGCCAGTAGTATAACTGGGACAGCCTCCTTCAACTATGGCTACACCTTC. It codes for CASSITGTASFNYGYTF.

This clone was counted a few times. The rearrangement links TRBV10-3 to TRBJ1-2; 9 bases are a match to TRBD1. The CDR3 contains 15 residues. The germline V gene encodes CDR1 ENHRY and CDR2 SYGVKD. V was pared by 10 bases and J by 4 bases, with 13 bases of the junction left unmatched. This chain's CDR3 is CATGWFTGGGYGYTF. The CDR3, as DNA: TGTGCCACTGGGTGGTTTACAGGGGGCGGCTATGGCTACACCTTC.

This chain joins TRBV4-3 and TRBJ2-7, with 10 nucleotides matching TRBD2. The CDR3 extends over 15 amino acids. V was pared by 3 bases and J by 4 bases, with 6 bases of the junction left unmatched. Looked up from germline, CDR1 is LGHNA and CDR2 is YSLEER. This CDR3 is CASSHDSGGRYEQYF. In DNA form, the CDR3 reads TGCGCCAGCAGCCATGATAGCGGGGGGAGGTACGAGCAGTACTTC.

CDR3 sequence (DNA): TGTGCCAGCAGCTCGGAGGGCGGCCTGAACACTGAAGCTTTCTTT. It is translated as CASSSEGGLNTEAFF. This chain links TRBV5-5 with TRBJ1-1; the D is unclear. V was shortened by 3 bases and J by 0 bases, with 12 bases between the two germline ends. The V gene's germline CDR1 is SGHKS and CDR2 YYEKEE (reference sequence). CDR3 length equals 15 residues.

The rearrangement joins TRBV6-1 to TRBJ2-5; 9 bases fit TRBD2. The CDR3 spans 18 residues. Germline trimming cut 2 bases from V and 3 bases from J; bases unmatched to any gene: 13. CDR1 and CDR2 (germline): MNHNS, SASEGT. The CDR3 protein is CASSERFGGGATEETQYF. DNA of the CDR3: TGTGCCAGCAGTGAAAGGTTCGGCGGGGGGGCCACCGAAGAGACCCAGTACTTC.

This sequence joins TRBV24-1 and TRBJ2-5, with D perhaps TRBD1 (6 bases). V was trimmed by 5 bases and J by 3 bases, leaving 15 bases between them. Germline CDR1 reads KGHDR; CDR2 reads SFDVKD. CDR3 size: 15 residues. This CDR3 reads CATSVLEGHEETQYF. In nucleotides, the CDR3 is TGTGCCACCAGTGTCCTAGAGGGACACGAAGAGACCCAGTACTTC.

The chain recombines TRBV5-1 with TRBJ2-1, with TRBD2 as a possible D gene (5 bases). The CDR3 runs 16 residues. With 1 base removed from V and 5 bases from J, the gap between germline ends came to 16 bases. Germline CDR1 is SGHRS and CDR2 is YFSETQ. The CDR3 DNA reads as TGCGCCAGCAGCTTGATCCGGGCGGAGGTAGACAATGAGCAGTTCTTC. Translated: CASSLIRAEVDNEQFF.

In its sample, this clone was seen once. V and J are TRBV7-6 and TRBJ2-3; 10 bases line up with TRBD2. J gave up 6 bases and V 1 base, and 4 bases lay outside the gene matches. Germline-derived CDR1 and CDR2 are SGHVS and FNYEAQ. There are 15 residues in the CDR3. DNA of the CDR3: TGTGCCAGCAGCTTAGGACTAGCGGGTACGGATACGCAGTATTTT. Protein: CASSLGLAGTDTQYF. The complete variable domain, with remaining parts taken from reference TRBV7-6 and TRBJ2-3, reads GAGVSQSPRYKVTKRGQDVALRCDPISGHVSLYWYRQALGQGPEFLTYFNYEAQQDKSGLPNDRFSAERPEGSISTLTIQRTEQRDSAMYRCASSLGLAGTDTQYFGPGTRLTVL.